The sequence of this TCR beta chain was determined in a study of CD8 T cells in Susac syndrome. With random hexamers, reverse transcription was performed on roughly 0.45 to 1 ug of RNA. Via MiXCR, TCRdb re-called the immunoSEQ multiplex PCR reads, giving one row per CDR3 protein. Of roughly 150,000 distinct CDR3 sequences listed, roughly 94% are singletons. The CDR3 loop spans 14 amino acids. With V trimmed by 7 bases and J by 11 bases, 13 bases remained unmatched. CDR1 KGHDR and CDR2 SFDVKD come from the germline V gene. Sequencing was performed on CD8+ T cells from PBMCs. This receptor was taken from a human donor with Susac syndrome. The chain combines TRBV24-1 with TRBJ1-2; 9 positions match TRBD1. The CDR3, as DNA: TGTGCCACCAGCTCCCCCGGGACAGGGATGAGGTACACCTTC. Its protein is CATSSPGTGMRYTF.